This T cell receptor (beta chain) was sequenced for a study of T cells in Graves' hyperthyroidism and ophthalmopathy. Broader study findings: Ophthalmopathy was predicted by the model a median of roughly 6 months ahead of onset.

This clonotype was counted at least ten times. Its specificity is unknown. Thyroid ultrasound, orbital computed tomography, clinical symptoms, and serum thyroxine and TRAb underpinned diagnoses. PBMCs were derived from around 10 ml fresh peripheral blood. This CDR3 has 13 residues. Germline loops: CDR1 MDHEN, CDR2 SYDVKM. Trimming cost V 7 bases and J 3 bases, with 13 bases left between them. The investigators amplified TCR beta CDR3 regions from RNA transcripts. TCR CDR3 underwent first-round RT-PCR with the HTBI primer set. TCRdb itself ran the multiplex PCR reads through MiXCR, one entry per CDR3 protein. The data show fewer than 650,000 distinct CDR3 sequences, approximately 15% seen once.

The source is a woman aged 18-35 years with Graves' ophthalmopathy. The chain is built from TRBV28 and TRBJ2-7, with D possibly TRBD1 on 5 matching bases. The sequenced material came from blood. The CDR3 region is CASIGEPNYEQYF. CDR3 DNA: TGTGCCAGCATAGGGGAACCGAACTACGAGCAGTACTTC. Together with reference TRBV28 and TRBJ2-7, the CDR3 gives the full variable domain: DVKVTQSSRYLVKRTGEKVFLECVQDMDHENMFWYRQDPGLGLRLIYFSYDVKMKEKGDIPEGYSVSREKKERFSLILESASTNQTSMYLCASIGEPNYEQYFGPGTRLTVT.